This TCR beta chain originates from a study of spatial heterogeneity in lung cancer. General study points: Mutation tallies in tumors tracked expanded intratumoral alpha and beta TCR counts.

This sample's time point: sample taken at primary tumor resection. The donor group consisted of 55 to 85 patients who had untreated, early-stage non-small cell lung cancer. Unsorted whole RNA from tumor, nontumor lung or frozen PBMC underwent sequencing. With regard to this clonotype: Its matching antigen is unknown.

In TCRdb, the 5' RACE reads were re-called with MiXCR into one record per CDR3 protein. The sample lists more than 9,000 distinct CDR3 sequences; 7.5% to 10% were seen once. The CDR3 extends over 17 amino acids. From germline, CDR1 is SGHDT and CDR2 YYEEEE. The V and J ends lost 4 bases and 8 bases, in that order; junction bases with no gene match: 16. This material consisted of lung tumor tissue, taken at surgery. The TCR sequence derives from a male donor with early-stage non-small cell lung cancer. The rearrangement joins TRBV5-6 to TRBJ2-1, with 9 bases matching TRBD2. Here the CDR3 reads CASSPPWGGRAADEQFF. Here the CDR3 DNA reads TGTGCCAGCAGCCCCCCGTGGGGCGGGAGGGCCGCGGATGAGCAGTTCTTC.